This note documents a single T cell receptor beta chain sequence. This record belongs to a study of OX40 agonist ivuxolimab in advanced cancers. This CDR3 has 13 residues. Trimming removed 4 bases from V and 8 bases from J, with 14 bases in between. Germline V lookup: CDR1 MNHEY, CDR2 SVGAGI. The assay was immunoSEQ multiplex PCR, and TCRdb's table has in-frame clones only and misses some. The sample includes tens of thousands of clones, approximately 84% of them seen just once. J is TRBJ1-1 and V is TRBV6-5; D not resolved. This clonotype was obtained from an adult with an advanced solid tumor such as melanoma, head and neck, liver or kidney cancer. Sample: CD4+ or CD8+ T cells sorted from blood, taken in a trial of the OX40 agonist ivuxolimab. CDR3 coding DNA: TGTGCCAGCAGTTTCCGCATCGACCAAGAAGCTTTCTTT. It specifies CASSFRIDQEAFF.